This record concerns one T cell receptor beta chain sequence. Its cognate antigen is unknown. Profiling relied on immunoSEQ multiplex PCR, and the TCRdb table lists in-frame clones only, not all of them. The sample shows 90,000 to 100,000 clones, around 90% of them seen only once. Healthy donors had no documented immune events, such as infections, while sampled. This entry is derived from a study of identifying expanded T cells in peripheral blood. Findings and limits, study-wide: Differentially abundant clones: around 1.1 between replicates, about 15 at around 14 days, approximately 19 at four.

The sequencing input was blood. This clonotype originated in a person between 18 and 70 years old in good health.

The CDR3 DNA sequence: TGTGCCAGCAGTTACTCGCCGACGGAACCCTACGAGCAGTACTTC. Translating it yields CASSYSPTEPYEQYF. The chain has TRBV6-5 and TRBJ2-7; the D is unclear. Germline assignment: CDR1 MNHEY and CDR2 SVGAGI. This CDR3 contains 15 residues. The ends were cut back, 0 bases at V and 2 bases at J, with 11 bases in the middle.